This TCR beta chain was profiled in a study of CD8+CD57+ T cells in acquired aplastic anemia. Study-wide context: Yields of DNA that came from sorted CD4+ and CD8+ cells averaged around 3 ug. Study results and caveats: Shared by patients and controls, nearly 30 CD8+ CDR3s were abundant in patients.

It was genomic DNA that served as the template for profiling TCR beta VDJ and CDR3. A single record per CDR3 protein comes from TCRdb applying MiXCR to the reads. The sample has 450,000 to 550,000 distinct CDR3 sequences, about a third seen once. Individuals selected for sequencing had exhibited CD8+CD57+ cell expansion on flow cytometry. Severe acquired aplastic anemia was diagnosed in all patients. None of the patients had been given any therapy when their blood was sampled. In the case of this clonotype: Its antigen remains unidentified.

There are 14 residues in the CDR3. Trimming removed 8 bases at V and 6 bases at J, with 19 bases between. Looked up from germline, CDR1 is MGHDK and CDR2 is SYGVNS. The sample was sorted CD4+, CD8+, or CD8+CD57+ T cells (not recorded which) from PBMCs. This clonotype was sampled from a human donor with aplastic anemia. This chain joins TRBV25-1 and TRBJ2-5; D perhaps matches TRBD1 (6 bases). CDR3 residues: CASDVGGFSKTQYF. The CDR3 DNA sequence: TGTGCCAGCGATGTTGGGGGCTTTTCCAAGACCCAGTACTTC. The whole variable domain, filled in from reference TRBV25-1 and TRBJ2-5, reads EADIYQTPRYLVIGTGKKITLECSQTMGHDKMYWYQQDPGMELHLIHYSYGVNSTEKGDLSSESTVSRIRTEHFPLTLESARPSHTSQYLCASDVGGFSKTQYFGPGTRLLVL.